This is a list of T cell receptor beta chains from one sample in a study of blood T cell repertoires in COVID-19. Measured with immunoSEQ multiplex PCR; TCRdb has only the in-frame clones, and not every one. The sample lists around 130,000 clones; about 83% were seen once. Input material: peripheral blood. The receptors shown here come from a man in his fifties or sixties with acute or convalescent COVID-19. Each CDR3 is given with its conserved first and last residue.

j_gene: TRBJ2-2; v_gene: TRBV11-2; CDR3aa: CASSFGGPTGELFF
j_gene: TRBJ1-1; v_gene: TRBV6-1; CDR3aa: CASSEYSGHVNTEAFF
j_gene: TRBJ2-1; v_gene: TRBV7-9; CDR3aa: CASSLESTSGGYNEQFF
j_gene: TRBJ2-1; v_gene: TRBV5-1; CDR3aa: CASSFRGDEQFF
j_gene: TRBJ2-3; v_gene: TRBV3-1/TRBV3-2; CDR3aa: CASSQEGGPADTQYF
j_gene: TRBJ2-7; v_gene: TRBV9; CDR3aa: CASSVGLADTYEQYF
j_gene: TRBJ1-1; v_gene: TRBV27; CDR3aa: CASSLQGRNTEAFF
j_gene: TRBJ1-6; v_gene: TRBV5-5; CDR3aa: CASSLAWDSDSPLHF
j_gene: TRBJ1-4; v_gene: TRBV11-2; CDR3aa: CASSQITGIGEKLFF
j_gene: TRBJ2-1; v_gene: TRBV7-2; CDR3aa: CASSPDAGGPNEQFF
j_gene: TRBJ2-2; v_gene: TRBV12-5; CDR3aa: CASGLTRFTGELFF
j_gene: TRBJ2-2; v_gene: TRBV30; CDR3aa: CAWSRRVGTGNTGELFF
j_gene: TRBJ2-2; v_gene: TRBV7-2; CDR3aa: CASSLRGQKLTGELFF
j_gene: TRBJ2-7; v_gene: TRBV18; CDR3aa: CASSPSASYEQYF
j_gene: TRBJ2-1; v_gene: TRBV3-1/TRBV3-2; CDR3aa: CASSQPGLAGRDEQFF
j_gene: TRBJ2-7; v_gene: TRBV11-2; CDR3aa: CASSNGGGVNEQYF
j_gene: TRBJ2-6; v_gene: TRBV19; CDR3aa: CASNPSTGYSSGANVLTF
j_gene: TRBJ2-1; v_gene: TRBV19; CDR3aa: CASKVGSEQFF
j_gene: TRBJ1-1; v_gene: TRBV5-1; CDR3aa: CASSLSGQREAFF
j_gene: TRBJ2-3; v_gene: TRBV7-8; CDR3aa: CASSPLAGDADTQYF
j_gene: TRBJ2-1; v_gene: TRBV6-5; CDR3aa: CASSDPGQGREQFF
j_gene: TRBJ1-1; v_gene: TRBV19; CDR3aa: CASSIRGPVNTEAFF
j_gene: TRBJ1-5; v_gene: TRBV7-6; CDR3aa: CASSLGGVSQPQHF
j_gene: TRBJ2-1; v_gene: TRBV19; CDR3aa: CASSIPEGGEQFF
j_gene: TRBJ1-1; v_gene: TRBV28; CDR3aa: CASRTGKLNTEAFF
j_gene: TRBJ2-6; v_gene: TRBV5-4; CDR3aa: CASSSPRTSGKRSGANVLTF
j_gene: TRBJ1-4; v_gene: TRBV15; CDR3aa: CATSITGEMVEKLFF
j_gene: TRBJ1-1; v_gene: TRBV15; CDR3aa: CATSRDGQGGTEAFF
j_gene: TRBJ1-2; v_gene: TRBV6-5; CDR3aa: CAGKQGFYGYTF
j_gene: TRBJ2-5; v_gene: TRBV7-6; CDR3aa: CASSLSSGRGGETQYF
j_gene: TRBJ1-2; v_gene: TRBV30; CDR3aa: CAWSVRDSDGYTF
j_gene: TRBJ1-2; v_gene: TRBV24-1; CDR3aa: CATSDRTGNFGYTF
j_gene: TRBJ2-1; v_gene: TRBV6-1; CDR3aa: CASSEAGFGYGGNEQFF
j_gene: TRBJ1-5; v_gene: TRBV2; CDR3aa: CASSDRVSQPQHF
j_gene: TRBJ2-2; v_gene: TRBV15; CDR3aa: CATSRDLGEGGELFF
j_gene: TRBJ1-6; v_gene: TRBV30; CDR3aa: CAWSPGQLNSPLHF
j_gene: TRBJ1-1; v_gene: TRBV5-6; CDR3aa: CASSLGRYTEAFF